Listed below are T cell receptor beta chains from one sample, sequenced in a study of blood T cell repertoires in COVID-19. The protocol was immunoSEQ multiplex PCR, while the TCRdb copy is restricted to in-frame clones and leaves out a portion. The sample includes hundreds of thousands of clones, 82% of them seen just once. Sequenced: PBMCs or T cells enriched from blood (not recorded which). The receptors shown here come from a woman aged 55-75 years who had recovered from COVID-19. CDR3s include the opening cysteine and the closing phenylalanine or tryptophan. Each record gives: clone size, V gene, D gene, J gene, CDR3 DNA, CDR3 protein. A D gene is named only where the DNA matches it firmly. Clone size is not always given. Where it is, it says once, few, many or a class for expanded clones.

many,TRBV7-8,.,TRBJ2-5,TGTGCCAGCAGCTTAGCTGTTGGGCCCCAAGAGACCCAGTACTTC,CASSLAVGPQETQYF
.,TRBV19,TRBD1,TRBJ1-1,TGTGCCAGTAGTAACAGACAGGGGGCGCAGAACACTGAAGCTTTCTTT,CASSNRQGAQNTEAFF
.,TRBV19,TRBD1,TRBJ1-2,TGTGCCAGTAGCCCCGACAGGGGGCACGCGGGTTTCAACTATGGCTACACCTTC,CASSPDRGHAGFNYGYTF
once,TRBV19,.,TRBJ1-5,TGTGCCAGTAGTCAGGGCAGATATCAGCCCCAGCATTTT,CASSQGRYQPQHF
.,TRBV5-6,.,TRBJ2-5,TGTGCCAGCAGCCGCGGCTGGGAGACCCAGTACTTC,CASSRGWETQYF
.,TRBV5-4,TRBD1,TRBJ1-1,TGTGCCAGCAGCCATCCGGACAGGGGGGGGACTGAAGCTTTCTTT,CASSHPDRGGTEAFF
.,TRBV5-1,TRBD1,TRBJ2-2,TGCGCCAGCAGCTTGGAGGGGTCCAGCGGGACAGGGGTCACCGGGGAGCTGTTTTTT,CASSLEGSSGTGVTGELFF
.,TRBV5-6,.,TRBJ2-3,TGTGCCAGCAGCTGGGCTAGCACAGATACGCAGTATTTT,CASSWASTDTQYF
few,TRBV4-1,TRBD2,TRBJ2-7,TGCGCCAGCAGCCAACTAGCGGGAGCGTTGTACGAGCAGTACTTC,CASSQLAGALYEQYF
.,TRBV14,TRBD1,TRBJ2-1,TGTGCCAGCAGGGTGCCGGGACAGGGGAACAATGAGCAGTTCTTC,CASRVPGQGNNEQFF
.,TRBV5-1,TRBD1,TRBJ2-7,TGCGCCAGCAGCTTGGCAGGGGGATCCTACGAGCAGTACTTC,CASSLAGGSYEQYF
.,TRBV6-2/TRBV6-3,.,TRBJ1-1,TGTGCCAGCAGTCGGATGACAGTCCGGAACACTGAAGCTTTCTTT,CASSRMTVRNTEAFF
.,TRBV5-4,TRBD1,TRBJ1-2,TGTGCCAGCAGCGCGGACAGGGCTCCAGATAATGGCTACACCTTC,CASSADRAPDNGYTF
.,TRBV10-2,TRBD2,TRBJ2-7,TGCGCCAGCAGTGAGCGTTCGGCGGGAGAACTCTACGAGCAGTACTTC,CASSERSAGELYEQYF
.,TRBV3-1/TRBV3-2,.,TRBJ1-2,TGTGCCAGCAGCCTTGGGGAGGGGTGGCGCGGCTACACCTTC,CASSLGEGWRGYTF
.,TRBV5-4,TRBD1,TRBJ1-1,TGTGCCAGCAGCATACAGGGGGCCGGGACTGAAGCTTTCTTT,CASSIQGAGTEAFF
once,TRBV6-4,.,TRBJ2-3,TGTGCCAGCAGTGCGGACGGGACTTCCTATACGCAGTATTTT,CASSADGTSYTQYF
few,TRBV10-1,.,TRBJ2-7,TGCGCCAGCAGCGAAGGGGGGGCTGAGTACTTC,CASSEGGAEYF
.,TRBV10-3,.,TRBJ1-6,TGTGCCGCCCGGGGGGTTTTAGGTTCACCCCTCCACTTT,CAARGVLGSPLHF
.,TRBV5-1,.,TRBJ2-5,TGCGCCAGCAGCTCGGGAGTGGCCCAAGAGACCCAGTACTTC,CASSSGVAQETQYF
.,TRBV6-5,.,TRBJ2-3,TGTGCCAGCAGTTTCTTAGGAGGGGCAGATACGCAGTATTTT,CASSFLGGADTQYF
.,TRBV27,TRBD1,TRBJ2-7,TGTGCCAGCAGCCGACAGGGGAGCTACGAGCAGTACTTC,CASSRQGSYEQYF
few,TRBV7-9,TRBD1,TRBJ1-1,TGTGCCAGCCTATGGACAGGGAAGAACACTGAAGCTTTCTTT,CASLWTGKNTEAFF
.,TRBV20-1,TRBD2,TRBJ2-1,TGCAGTGCTAGTGCGGGAGACCCCTACAATGAGCAGTTCTTC,CSASAGDPYNEQFF
few,TRBV9,TRBD2,TRBJ2-7,TGTGCCAGCAGCGTAGCGAGCGGGAGGCTCTGGGACGAGCAGTACTTC,CASSVASGRLWDEQYF
.,TRBV11-2,TRBD1,TRBJ2-2,TGTGCCAGCAGCTGGGACAGATACACCGGGGAGCTGTTTTTT,CASSWDRYTGELFF